These T cell receptor beta chains were read from a single sample in a study of shared clonotypes between healthy human individuals. Profiled with immunoSEQ multiplex PCR; TCRdb holds only in-frame clones, not every one. The sample lists about 2 million clones, about 95% occurring once. Sequencing used naive CD8+ T cells sorted from blood. These receptors came from a man between 18 and 29 years old in good health. Both conserved end residues are part of each CDR3. D genes are given only for firm matches. Only some rows state a clone size, as once, few, many or a class for expanded clones.

j_gene	v_gene	d_gene	abundance	CDR3nt	CDR3aa
TRBJ1-1	TRBV7-8	NA	NA	TGTGCCAGCTCCCTACGAGGGCAGTTGAACACTGAAGCTTTCTTT	CASSLRGQLNTEAFF
TRBJ2-2	TRBV28	NA	NA	TGTGCCAGCAGTTTCCGAAGGACCGGGGAGCTGTTTTTT	CASSFRRTGELFF
TRBJ2-1	TRBV6-5	TRBD2	NA	TGTGCCAGCAGTTACTTGGGGGGAGGGCCGAAGGAGCAGTTCTTC	CASSYLGGGPKEQFF
TRBJ1-6	TRBV6-5	NA	NA	TGTGCCAGCAGTCCCGGACGTCATACACCCCTCCACTTT	CASSPGRHTPLHF
TRBJ2-2	TRBV7-2	TRBD2	NA	TGTGCCAGCAGCTCACCCCAAGGGAGGGTAGCGGGAGGCGGGGAGCTGTTTTTT	CASSSPQGRVAGGGELFF
TRBJ2-3	TRBV5-1	NA	NA	TGCGCCAGCAGCTTTGTCCGGGACGCAAGCACAGATACGCAGTATTTT	CASSFVRDASTDTQYF
TRBJ2-7	TRBV28	NA	NA	TGTGCCAGCAGTTTACAGGGGTCATCCTACGAGCAGTACTTC	CASSLQGSSYEQYF
TRBJ2-7	TRBV5-6	NA	NA	TGTGCCAGCAGCTTTTCTGTCCTAGAGCAGTACTTC	CASSFSVLEQYF
TRBJ2-2	TRBV6-1	TRBD2	NA	TGTGCCAGCAGTGCCCCCCGGGGGGGCACCGGGGAGCTGTTTTTT	CASSAPRGGTGELFF
TRBJ2-5	TRBV28	NA	NA	TGTGCCAGCAGTCCACTGGACCGGGAAGAGACCCAGTACTTC	CASSPLDREETQYF
TRBJ2-4	TRBV18	TRBD2	NA	TGTGCCAGCTCACTTCTCGGGACTAGCGTTGGAAACATTCAGTACTTC	CASSLLGTSVGNIQYF
TRBJ1-2	TRBV27	NA	NA	TGTGCCAGCGGACCGGGGGCTGGCTATGGCTACACCTTC	CASGPGAGYGYTF
TRBJ2-2	TRBV9	NA	NA	TGTGCCAGCAGCACCTACAGGGGGGGAGACACCGGGGAGCTGTTTTTT	CASSTYRGGDTGELFF
TRBJ2-7	TRBV7-9	NA	NA	TGTGCCAGCAGCTTAGTCGGTGGTGGGAGCCACGAGCAGTACTTC	CASSLVGGGSHEQYF
TRBJ1-4	TRBV9	NA	NA	TGTGCCAGCAGCTACCGGGACGGGTATGAAAAACTGTTTTTT	CASSYRDGYEKLFF
TRBJ1-5	TRBV4-1	NA	few	TGCGCCAGCAGCCCAAGGGCGCCGGAATCCAATCAGCCCCAGCATTTT	CASSPRAPESNQPQHF
TRBJ1-1	TRBV11-3	NA	NA	TGTGCCAGCAGCACCAACAGGGACACTGAAGCTTTCTTT	CASSTNRDTEAFF
TRBJ1-5	TRBV30	NA	NA	TGTTTGGACAGTTATGATAGCAATCAGCCCCAGCATTTT	CLDSYDSNQPQHF
TRBJ1-1	TRBV7-9	NA	NA	TGTGCCAGCAGCGCCAACACTGAAGCTTTCTTT	CASSANTEAFF